This is a list of T cell receptor beta chains from one sample in a study of control samples from healthy donors and cancer patients. Repertoires were generated with immunoSEQ multiplex PCR, while TCRdb's copy carries only in-frame clones and drops some. The data contain 75,000 to 90,000 clones, about 84% of them seen just once; the ten biggest clones take up approximately 2%. The sequenced sample consisted of blood. These receptors came from a woman in her thirties or forties in good health. Each CDR3 is given with its conserved first and last residue. Each record gives: J gene, clone size, D gene, V gene, CDR3 DNA, CDR3 protein. D genes are given only for firm matches. The size of a clone is reported for some rows only, either as once, few or many, or as a class for expanded clones.

>TRBJ1-4|-|TRBD1|TRBV30
TGTGCCTGGAGGCACAGGGGGCTGACTAATGAAAAACTGTTTTTT
CAWRHRGLTNEKLFF
>TRBJ1-1|few|-|TRBV24-1
TGTGCCACCACCGACAGGTTGAACACTGAAGCTTTCTTT
CATTDRLNTEAFF
>TRBJ2-3|-|TRBD2|TRBV9
TGTGCCAGCAGCGTAGGGGTGGCTAGCGGAGATGAAGATACGCAGTATTTT
CASSVGVASGDEDTQYF
>TRBJ1-6|few|TRBD1|TRBV9
TGTGCCAGCAGCGCCGGACAGGGGGCTAATTCACCCCTCCACTTT
CASSAGQGANSPLHF
>TRBJ2-7|-|-|TRBV29-1
TGCAGCGTTGGAGATAGTTCCTACGAGCAGTACTTC
CSVGDSSYEQYF
>TRBJ2-2|-|-|TRBV13
TGTGCCAGCAGCCCCCAGGGAGGCTACGACACCGGGGAGCTGTTTTTT
CASSPQGGYDTGELFF
>TRBJ2-3|-|-|TRBV29-1
TGCAGCGTAGTACCGGGACAACCCAAGGCAGATACGCAGTATTTT
CSVVPGQPKADTQYF
>TRBJ1-5|-|TRBD1|TRBV19
TGTGCCAGTAGTATAGATCCCGGGGACAGGAGTAGCAATCAGCCCCAGCATTTT
CASSIDPGDRSSNQPQHF
>TRBJ2-4|-|TRBD2|TRBV7-8
TGTGCCAGCAGCTTGACTAGCGGGGGGCTCTCCCTACTCCTAGCCAAAAACATTCAGTACTTC
CASSLTSGGLSLLLAKNIQYF
>TRBJ2-1|-|-|TRBV3-1/TRBV3-2
TGTGCCAGCAGCCAAGATTCGGGGCGAGCCTACAATGAGCAGTTCTTC
CASSQDSGRAYNEQFF
>TRBJ2-1|-|-|TRBV30
TGTGCCGGGAGAGACAACTACAATGAGCAGTTCTTC
CAGRDNYNEQFF
>TRBJ1-5|-|-|TRBV30
TGTGCCTGGAGTCCGGGACGGACCTTCTGGGAGCCCCAGCATTTT
CAWSPGRTFWEPQHF
>TRBJ2-3|-|TRBD2|TRBV2
TGTGCCAGCAGCCCCCGGGGGGGTCCCACAGATACGCAGTATTTT
CASSPRGGPTDTQYF
>TRBJ1-2|-|-|TRBV12-3/TRBV12-4
TGTGCCAGCAGTAACCGGGACCGGGGTGGCTACACCTTC
CASSNRDRGGYTF
>TRBJ1-1|-|-|TRBV19
TGTGCCAGTAGTGGGGGGATCATGAACACTGAAGCTTTCTTT
CASSGGIMNTEAFF
>TRBJ2-2|-|TRBD2|TRBV4-1
TGCGCCAGCAGCCAAGCTACGGGACTAGCGGGGGCCCACACCGGGGAGCTGTTTTTT
CASSQATGLAGAHTGELFF
>TRBJ1-6|few|-|TRBV7-2
TGTGCCAGCAGCTTACGGGGTACGGATAATTCACCCCTCCACTTT
CASSLRGTDNSPLHF
>TRBJ2-7|-|TRBD2|TRBV10-1
TGCGCCAGCAGTGGGATAGCGGGGGGGTACGAGCAGTACTTC
CASSGIAGGYEQYF
>TRBJ1-5|-|-|TRBV6-6
TGTGCCAGCAGTTACCTAAGGGGTAGCAATCAGCCCCAGCATTTT
CASSYLRGSNQPQHF
>TRBJ1-2|-|-|TRBV5-4
TGTGCCAGCAGCTTGGGCCTGGAGGGCTACACCTTC
CASSLGLEGYTF
>TRBJ2-2|-|-|TRBV21-1
TGTGCCAGCAGCACGGTAAGGGGTGGGATTTCGGGGGAACCGAACACCGGGGAGCTGTTTTTT
CASSTVRGGISGEPNTGELFF
>TRBJ1-4|-|-|TRBV6-5
TGTGCCAGCAGTTACGTAGACGAAAAACTGTTTTTT
CASSYVDEKLFF
>TRBJ2-3|-|-|TRBV18
TGTGCCAGCTCACCGATTACTAGCACAGATACGCAGTATTTT
CASSPITSTDTQYF
>TRBJ2-7|-|-|TRBV9
TGTGCCAGCAGCGTAGAGCCAGGGAGGAAGTACGAGCAGTACTTC
CASSVEPGRKYEQYF
>TRBJ1-1|-|-|TRBV6-5
TGTGCCAGCAGTTACTCAGTTATGGTGGTTACCACTGAAGCTTTCTTT
CASSYSVMVVTTEAFF
>TRBJ1-1|-|TRBD1|TRBV5-6
TGTGCCAGCAGCTTGGAGGGGGCATTTTCTCTGAACACTGAAGCTTTCTTT
CASSLEGAFSLNTEAFF
>TRBJ2-1|few|-|TRBV4-1
TGCGCCAGCAGCCAGTCGCTCGGGGAGAATGAGCAGTTCTTC
CASSQSLGENEQFF
>TRBJ1-2|-|TRBD1|TRBV3-1/TRBV3-2
TGTGCCAGCAGCCATGGGATACAGGGGCGGTTCGGTTATGGCTACACCTTC
CASSHGIQGRFGYGYTF
>TRBJ2-2|few|-|TRBV5-5
TGTGCCAGCAGCTTCTGGACCGGGGAGCTGTTTTTT
CASSFWTGELFF
>TRBJ1-6|-|TRBD1|TRBV12-3/TRBV12-4
TGTGCCAGCGGGACAGGGGCACGTTCACCCCTCCACTTT
CASGTGARSPLHF
>TRBJ2-2|once|-|TRBV10-3
TGTGCCATCAGACCGCGGGGGAACACCGGGGAGCTGTTTTTT
CAIRPRGNTGELFF
>TRBJ1-1|-|-|TRBV12-5
TGTGCTAGTAGCTACAGGGTGAACACTGAAGCTTTCTTT
CASSYRVNTEAFF
>TRBJ2-7|-|-|TRBV11-3
TGTGCCAGCAGCGCCCATGTCGACGAGCAGTACTTC
CASSAHVDEQYF
>TRBJ2-1|-|TRBD1|TRBV5-5
TGTGCCAGCAGCTTTGGGGACAGGGATGTCAATGAGCAGTTCTTC
CASSFGDRDVNEQFF
>TRBJ1-1|-|-|TRBV6-5
TGTGCCAGCAGTTTGGGACACCGGAACACTGAAGCTTTCTTT
CASSLGHRNTEAFF
>TRBJ2-7|-|TRBD1|TRBV6-2/TRBV6-3
TGTGCCAGCAGCCGGGGACAGGGCCGGGAGCAGTACTTC
CASSRGQGREQYF
>TRBJ1-4|-|TRBD1|TRBV5-4
TGTGCCAGCAGCTTGGGCCAGGGGGTTGGTAATGAAAAACTGTTTTTT
CASSLGQGVGNEKLFF
>TRBJ2-2|-|-|TRBV23-1
TGCGCCAGCAGTCAATTACGGGCGGGATCGAACACCGGGGAGCTGTTTTTT
CASSQLRAGSNTGELFF
>TRBJ1-3|-|TRBD1|TRBV9
TGTGCCAGCAGCGCAACCCACCCGGGACAGAGCGGAAACACCATATATTTT
CASSATHPGQSGNTIYF
>TRBJ2-3|-|TRBD2|TRBV18
TGTGCCAGCTCACCCGACGGGAGGAAAGATACGCAGTATTTT
CASSPDGRKDTQYF
>TRBJ2-2|-|-|TRBV6-1
TGTGCCAGCAGTGATGCGAACACCGGGGAGCTGTTTTTT
CASSDANTGELFF
>TRBJ2-7|-|-|TRBV7-2
TGTGCCAGCAGCTTTTCACTAGACAACGAGCAGTACTTC
CASSFSLDNEQYF
>TRBJ1-1|-|-|TRBV29-1
TGCAGCGTGGGGACAATGAACACTGAAGCTTTCTTT
CSVGTMNTEAFF
>TRBJ2-4|-|TRBD2|TRBV4-3
TGCGCCAGCAGCCAAGGGCGGGGGGTGGCCAAAAACATTCAGTACTTC
CASSQGRGVAKNIQYF
>TRBJ1-5|-|TRBD1|TRBV7-2
TGTGCCAGCAGCTTAAGACAGGGGTGGGATCAGCCCCAGCATTTT
CASSLRQGWDQPQHF
>TRBJ2-2|-|TRBD1|TRBV4-3
TGCGCCAGCAGCCAAGATCCCGGGACAGCTCACACCGGGGAGCTGTTTTTT
CASSQDPGTAHTGELFF
>TRBJ1-5|-|-|TRBV6-1
TGTGCCAGCAGTGAGACAGGCGCGATGGGTCAGCCCCAGCATTTT
CASSETGAMGQPQHF